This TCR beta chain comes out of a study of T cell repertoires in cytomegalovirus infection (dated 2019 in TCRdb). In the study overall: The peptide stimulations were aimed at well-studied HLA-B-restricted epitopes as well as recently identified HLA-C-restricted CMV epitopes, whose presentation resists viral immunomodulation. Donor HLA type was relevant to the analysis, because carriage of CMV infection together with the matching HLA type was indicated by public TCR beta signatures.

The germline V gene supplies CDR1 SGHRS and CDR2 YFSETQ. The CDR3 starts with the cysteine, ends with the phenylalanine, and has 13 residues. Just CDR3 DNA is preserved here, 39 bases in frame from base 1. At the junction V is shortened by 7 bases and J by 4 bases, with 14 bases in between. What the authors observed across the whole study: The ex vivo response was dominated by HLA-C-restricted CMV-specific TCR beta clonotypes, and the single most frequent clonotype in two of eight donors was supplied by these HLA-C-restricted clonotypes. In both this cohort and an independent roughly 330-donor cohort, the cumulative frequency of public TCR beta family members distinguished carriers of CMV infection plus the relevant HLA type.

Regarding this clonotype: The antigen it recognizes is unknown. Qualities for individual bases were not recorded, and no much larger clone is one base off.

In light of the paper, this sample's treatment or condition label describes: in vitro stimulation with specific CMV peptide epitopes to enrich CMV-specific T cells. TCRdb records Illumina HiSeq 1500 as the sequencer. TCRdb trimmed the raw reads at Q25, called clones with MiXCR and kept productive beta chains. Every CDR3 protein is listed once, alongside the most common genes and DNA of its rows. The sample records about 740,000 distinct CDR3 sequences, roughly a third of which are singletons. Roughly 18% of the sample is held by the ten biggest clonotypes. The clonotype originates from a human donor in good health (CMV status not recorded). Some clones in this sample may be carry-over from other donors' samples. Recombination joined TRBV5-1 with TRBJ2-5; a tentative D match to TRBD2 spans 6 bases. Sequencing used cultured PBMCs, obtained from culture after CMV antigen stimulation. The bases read TGCGCCAGCGCGGGGCCCGAAGGAGAGACCCAGTACTTC. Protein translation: CASAGPEGETQYF. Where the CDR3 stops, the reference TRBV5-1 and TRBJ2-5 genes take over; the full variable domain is KAGVTQTPRYLIKTRGQQVTLSCSPISGHRSVSWYQQTPGQGLQFLFEYFSETQRNKGNFPGRFSGRQFSNSRSEMNVSTLELGDSALYLCASAGPEGETQYFGPGTRLLVL.